The clone carrying this T cell receptor beta chain was observed a few times. What it recognizes is unknown. Unexposed donor CD4+ T cells date from 2011-2018, before the COVID-19 pandemic. After nine to ten days of culture, CD4+ T cells were isolated. The method was immunoSEQ multiplex PCR; TCRdb's version includes in-frame clones alone and lacks a portion of them. There are 20,000 to 25,000 clones in the sample; around 67% occur only once, and about 15% lies in the top ten. This sample was taken from a study of CD4 T cells in relation to SARS-CoV-2 and coronaviruses. Germline values: CDR1 LGHNA, CDR2 YNFKEQ. This CDR3 has 19 residues. The ends lost 0 bases at V and 3 bases at J; junction bases unmatched: 9.

The specimen was CD4+ T cells from PBMCs, cultured in vitro. The sequence was collected from a human donor in good health. The chain is built from TRBV4-2 and TRBJ2-2, with 11 bases fitting TRBD2. In nucleotides, the CDR3 is TGTGCCAGCAGCCAAGATTTGGCTAGCGGGAGGTCTCACACCGGGGAGCTGTTTTTT. Its protein is CASSQDLASGRSHTGELFF.